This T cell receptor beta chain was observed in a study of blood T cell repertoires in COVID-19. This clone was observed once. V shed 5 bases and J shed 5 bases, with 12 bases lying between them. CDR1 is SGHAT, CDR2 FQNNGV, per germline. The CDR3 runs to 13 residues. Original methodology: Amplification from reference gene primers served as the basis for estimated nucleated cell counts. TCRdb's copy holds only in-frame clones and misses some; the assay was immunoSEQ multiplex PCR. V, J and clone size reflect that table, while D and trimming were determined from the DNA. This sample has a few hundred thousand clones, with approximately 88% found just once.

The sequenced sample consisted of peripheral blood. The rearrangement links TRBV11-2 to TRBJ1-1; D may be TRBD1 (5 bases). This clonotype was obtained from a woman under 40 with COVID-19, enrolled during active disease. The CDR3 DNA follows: TGTGCCAGCAGCCTTAGTCAGGGTACTGAAGCTTTCTTT. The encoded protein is CASSLSQGTEAFF.